Below are 28 T cell receptor beta chains sequenced from a single sample in a study of T cells after yellow fever vaccination. TCRdb independently ran MiXCR on the 5' RACE reads; one entry per CDR3 protein. The sample lists nearly 300,000 distinct CDR3 sequences; under 9% were seen once. Specimen: CD4+ T cells sorted from PBMCs, collected 5 days after the yellow fever booster vaccination. These receptors were obtained from a young man who received the YFV17D yellow fever vaccine.

The chain couples TRBV5-1 to TRBJ2-3; 7 bases are a match to TRBD1. The CDR3 has 14 residues. The V and J ends lost 1 base and 3 bases, in that order; junction bases with no gene match: 2. The germline V gene encodes CDR1 SGHRS and CDR2 YFSETQ. This CDR3 is CASSLIQGTDTQYF. The DNA for the CDR3 is TGCGCCAGCAGCTTGATACAGGGGACAGATACGCAGTATTTT.

In its sample, this clonotype was seen many times. The chain uses TRBV19 and TRBJ1-1, with a weak D call TRBD1 (5 bases). Trimming cost V 5 bases and J 5 bases, with 15 bases left between them. The CDR3 length is 14 residues. Germline V lookup: CDR1 LNHDA, CDR2 SQIVND (reference sequence). The CDR3 loop reads CASSPDIGGTEAFF. The DNA of the CDR3 is TGTGCCAGTAGTCCGGATATCGGGGGAACTGAAGCTTTCTTT.

CDR3 in amino acids: CASSLTGGAGFSSTDTQYF. The CDR3 DNA reads as TGCGCCAGCAGCCTGACCGGGGGGGCGGGCTTCTCTAGCACAGATACGCAGTATTTT. The rearrangement uses TRBV4-1 and TRBJ2-3; TRBD2 matches 8 bases. The CDR3 consists of 19 residues. Germline loops: CDR1 MGHRA, CDR2 YSYEKL. With 4 bases clipped from V and 0 bases from J, the junction kept 15 bases outside the gene matches.

This chain joins TRBV6-2 or TRBV6-3 and TRBJ2-4; D is uncertain. Germline lookup yields CDR1 MNHEY and CDR2 SVGEGT. V lost 0 bases and J lost 0, with 9 bases in between. CDR3 length: 16 residues. Here the CDR3 reads CASSYSRAVAKNIQYF. The CDR3 DNA reads TGTGCCAGCAGTTACTCGAGAGCAGTAGCCAAAAACATTCAGTACTTC.

This clonotype has ten or more counts. This chain links TRBV5-1 with TRBJ2-5; D is unclear. CDR1 is SGHRS and CDR2 is YFSETQ in the germline V gene. With 5 bases removed from V and 1 base from J, the gap between germline ends came to 12 bases. CDR3 length equals 14 residues. The CDR3 sequence is CASSSGFVQETQYF. CDR3 coding DNA: TGCGCCAGCAGTTCTGGTTTCGTCCAAGAGACCCAGTACTTC.

This clonotype was observed at least ten times. V usage is TRBV5-1 and J usage is TRBJ2-3; 7 bases match TRBD2. Germline V lookup: CDR1 SGHRS, CDR2 YFSETQ. Trimming removed 1 base from V and 7 bases from J; junction bases left unmatched: 6. This CDR3 has 14 residues. The CDR3 loop reads CASSLTSDGYTQYF. In DNA form, the CDR3 reads TGCGCCAGCAGCTTGACTAGCGACGGATATACGCAGTATTTT.

V usage is TRBV29-1 and J usage is TRBJ2-3; 9 bases are a match to TRBD2. From germline, CDR1 is SQVTM and CDR2 ANQGSEA. The CDR3 length is 14 residues. J gave up 2 bases and V 4 bases, and 4 bases lay outside the gene matches. The CDR3 loop reads CSVVRGGATDTQYF. The DNA for the CDR3 is TGCAGCGTTGTGCGGGGGGGGGCCACAGATACGCAGTATTTT.

The chain is built from TRBV6-5 and TRBJ1-1; D unresolved. V lost 9 bases to trimming and J lost 3 bases, with 8 bases between them. CDR3 length: 11 residues. Germline assignment: CDR1 MNHEY and CDR2 SVGAGI. CDR3 region: CARMRDTEAFF. The CDR3 DNA follows: TGTGCCAGAATGCGTGACACTGAAGCTTTCTTT.

This clonotype has a handful of counts. V gene TRBV7-9 combines with J gene TRBJ1-2; TRBD1 is a possible D gene (5 bases). Per the germline V gene, CDR1 is SEHNR and CDR2 is FQNEAQ (reference sequence). The CDR3 totals 13 residues. V was trimmed by 1 base and J by 7 bases, leaving 10 bases between them. CDR3 nucleotide sequence: TGTGCCAGCAGCTTAGATGGGGCAGGTGGCTACACCTTC. Protein: CASSLDGAGGYTF.

At least ten counts were recorded for this clonotype. CDR3 loop: CSASGDQPQHF. DNA of the CDR3: TGCAGTGCTAGTGGGGATCAGCCCCAGCATTTT. The chain employs TRBV20-1 and TRBJ1-5, with D uncertain. The CDR3 runs 11 residues. Trimming took off 3 bases at V and 5 bases at J, with 5 bases between the two ends. Looked up from germline, CDR1 is DFQATT and CDR2 is SNEGSKA (reference sequence).

This sequence joins TRBV20-1 and TRBJ2-7, with TRBD2 as a possible D gene (7 bases). This CDR3 is built from 14 residues. Germline V CDR1 and CDR2: DFQATT, SNEGSKA (reference sequence). Trimming stripped 3 bases from V and 4 bases from J, with 16 bases between. DNA for the CDR3: TGCAGTGCTAGGGGCGGGGGCCTGGGGTACGAGCAGTACGTC. Its translation: CSARGGGLGYEQYV.

This clonotype was seen repeatedly, ten times or more. The chain recombines TRBV6-6 with TRBJ1-4, with 9 positions matching TRBD1. The V and J ends lost 6 bases and 8 bases, in that order; junction bases with no gene match: 4. CDR3 size: 13 residues. From germline, CDR1 is MNHNY and CDR2 SVGAGI (reference sequence). This chain's CDR3 is CASRPGTGEKLFF. CDR3 bases: TGTGCCAGCAGACCCGGGACAGGGGAAAAACTGTTTTTT.

This clonotype was detected many times. The rearrangement joins TRBV10-3 to TRBJ2-1, with a tentative D call TRBD1 (6 bases). CDR1 is ENHRY and CDR2 is SYGVKD in the germline V gene. The CDR3 contains 13 residues. V gave up 5 bases and J gave up 10 bases, with 15 bases separating them. This CDR3 is CAISRQEFQEQFF. Here the CDR3 DNA reads TGTGCCATCAGTCGACAGGAATTCCAAGAGCAGTTCTTC.

This clonotype was detected ten times or more. V is TRBV7-9 and J is TRBJ2-5, with 7 bases fitting TRBD2. The CDR3 spans 14 residues. Germline CDR1 SEHNR, CDR2 FQNEAQ (reference sequence). Trimming took 4 bases from V and 5 from J; bases not matched to a gene: 7. The DNA of the CDR3 is TGTGCCAGCAGCTACCGGACTAGTTCCGAGACCCAGTACTTC. Its protein is CASSYRTSSETQYF.

A word on this clonotype: At one of its ends the junction is not consistent with the germline gene, which may arise from a read error. The J gene is TRBJ1-1, the V gene TRBV28; D possibly corresponds to TRBD1 (6 bases). Germline V CDR1 and CDR2: MDHEN, SYDVKM. CDR3 length: 16 amino acids. The DNA for the CDR3 is TGTGCCAGCAGTCTATGGACAGTTTCGGGCCACACTGAAGCTTTCTTT. It specifies CASSLWTVSGHTEAFF.

This clonotype was found a few times. The chain is built from TRBV4-3 and TRBJ2-2, with D perhaps matching TRBD2 (6 bases). V lost 1 base and J 8 bases, leaving 17 bases between the germline ends. There are 16 residues in the CDR3. The germline V gene has CDR1 LGHNA and CDR2 YSLEER. The CDR3 is CASSQGGVAGLGELFF. The CDR3 DNA is TGCGCCAGCAGCCAAGGAGGAGTGGCGGGGTTAGGGGAGCTGTTTTTT.

This clonotype was counted a few times. This rearrangement joins TRBV28 to TRBJ1-2, with 8 bases identical to TRBD1. CDR1 MDHEN and CDR2 SYDVKM come from the germline V gene. This CDR3 spans 14 amino acids. V shed 6 bases, J shed 8 bases, and the junction held 11 bases outside the gene matches. The CDR3: CASRSLQGDRGYTF. The CDR3 DNA reads TGTGCCAGCAGGTCTCTACAGGGGGATCGGGGCTACACCTTC.

V usage is TRBV2 and J usage is TRBJ2-7; D might be TRBD2 (6 bases). Germline V gene lookup returns CDR1 SNHLY and CDR2 FYNNEI. The CDR3 consists of 15 residues. V was cut by 6 bases and J by 4 bases, with 19 bases left in between. CDR3 DNA: TGTGCCAGCAGCCCTATTGGCGGGGCCAAATACGAGCAGTACGTC. Amino acid sequence: CASSPIGGAKYEQYV.

The chain links TRBV6-2 or TRBV6-3 to TRBJ2-7; D is unclear. Trimming stripped 0 bases from V and 3 bases from J, with 9 bases between. The CDR3 loop spans 14 amino acids. Looked up from germline, CDR1 is MNHEY and CDR2 is SVGEGT. CDR3 DNA sequence: TGTGCCAGCAGTTACTCGAAAGAGTACTACGAGCAGTACGTC. Translating it yields CASSYSKEYYEQYV.

In this sample, this clonotype turned up many times. V gene TRBV18 combines with J gene TRBJ1-1; D unresolved. The V gene's germline CDR1 is KGHSH and CDR2 LQKENI. CDR3 length equals 14 residues. Trimming pared 0 bases from V and 1 base from J, leaving 6 bases between. The CDR3, as DNA: TGTGCCAGCTCACCACCGTCGGGGAACACTGAAGCTTTCTTT. Translating it yields CASSPPSGNTEAFF.

V is TRBV11-2 and J is TRBJ1-1; 8 bases map to TRBD1. V lost 7 bases and J lost 5; bases outside the gene matches: 6. CDR3 size: 13 residues. CDR1 and CDR2 from the germline V gene are SGHAT and FQNNGV. The CDR3 sequence is CASKTRGPTEAFF. The CDR3 DNA sequence: TGTGCCAGCAAAACCAGGGGGCCTACTGAAGCTTTCTTT.

This sequence joins TRBV25-1 and TRBJ2-5; D may match TRBD1 or TRBD2 (6 bases each). V lost 5 bases to trimming and J lost 4 bases, with 20 bases between them. This CDR3 is built from 16 residues. The germline CDR1 and CDR2 sequences are MGHDK and SYGVNS. CDR3 sequence reads: CASSTTIKGGGETQYF. The CDR3 DNA reads TGTGCCAGCAGTACCACCATTAAGGGGGGCGGAGAGACCCAGTACTTC.

This clonotype was detected a few times. The chain couples TRBV4-2 to TRBJ1-4, with D possibly TRBD1 on 5 matching bases. The CDR3 covers 15 residues. With 0 bases removed from V and 6 bases from J, the gap between germline ends came to 11 bases. Germline lookup yields CDR1 LGHNA and CDR2 YNFKEQ. The CDR3 nucleotides read TGTGCCAGCAGCCAAGAAAGGACAAAGTATGAAAAACTGTTTTTT. Translation gives CASSQERTKYEKLFF.

This clonotype was detected ten times or more. The chain has TRBV6-2 or TRBV6-3 and TRBJ2-7; 7 bases line up with TRBD2. CDR3 length: 14 residues. Germline lookup yields CDR1 MNHEY and CDR2 SVGEGT. V lost 5 bases, J lost 1 base, and 5 bases stayed unmatched. CDR3 sequence reads: CASSRAGFSYEQYF. The CDR3 nucleotides are TGTGCCAGCAGTCGAGCGGGGTTTTCCTACGAGCAGTACTTC.

Only a few counts were recorded for this clonotype. The genes are TRBV5-4 and TRBJ1-2; D gene ambiguous. Germline V lookup: CDR1 SGHNT, CDR2 YYREEE (reference sequence). This CDR3 region has 13 residues. The V and J ends lost 5 bases and 4 bases respectively, with 12 bases between them. The CDR3 bases are TGTGCCAGCAGTCCGGACCTATTCTATGGCTACACCTTC. Its translation: CASSPDLFYGYTF.

This clonotype has more than one count but fewer than ten. The V gene is TRBV7-2, the J gene TRBJ2-1, with TRBD2 matching over 7 bases. Germline CDR1 and CDR2: SGHTA and FQGNSA. Trimming took 2 bases from V and 10 from J; bases not matched to a gene: 8. The CDR3 spans 14 residues. As DNA, the CDR3 is TGTGCCAGCAGCTTAATGGCGGGGGAGGACGAGCAGTTCTTC. This translates into CASSLMAGEDEQFF.

This clonotype was seen a handful of times. The chain carries TRBV12-3 or TRBV12-4 and TRBJ1-2; D not certain. The CDR3 is 13 amino acids. V gave up 6 bases and J gave up 0 bases, with 8 bases separating them. CDR3 bases: TGTGCCAGCAGACCGGGATCTAACTATGGCTACACCTTC. This gives the protein CASRPGSNYGYTF.

This clonotype turned up a few times. The chain employs TRBV28 and TRBJ2-3; 8 bases fit TRBD1. This CDR3 has 17 residues. Per germline, CDR1 MDHEN and CDR2 SYDVKM. Trimming cost V 4 bases and J 5 bases; bases outside gene matches: 14. CDR3 DNA sequence: TGTGCCAGCAGTTGGTTGGGGGGCAGGGGGCGGATAGATACGCAGTATTTT. Its protein is CASSWLGGRGRIDTQYF.